The 29 T cell receptor beta chains listed next were all sequenced from one sample in a study of T cell therapy after organ transplantation. The time point denotes: 4-8 weeks after completion of therapy. The protocol was immunoSEQ multiplex PCR, while the TCRdb copy is restricted to in-frame clones and leaves out a portion. The sample has approximately 20,000 clones, around 81% seen once; the top ten hold around 8.7%. These receptors have no identified antigens. The sample was CD8+ T cells from blood, taken after autologous CMV-specific T cell therapy. Receptors originate from a human patient who had received a solid organ transplant and had CMV disease. Some T cells may trace back to the graft donor.

This chain joins TRBV27 and TRBJ2-7; 9 bases are a match to TRBD2. The trim removed 0 bases at V and 6 bases at J, leaving 15 bases unmatched. The germline gives CDR1 MNHEY, CDR2 SMNVEV (reference sequence). This CDR3 region has 18 residues. The CDR3 coding sequence is TGTGCCAGCAGTTTATCGGGTCGCGTTCCGGGACTAGCTCCCGAGCAGTACTTC. Protein sequence: CASSLSGRVPGLAPEQYF.

The V and J genes are TRBV27 and TRBJ1-6; perhaps TRBD1 as D (6 bases). Germline-derived CDR1 and CDR2 are MNHEY and SMNVEV (reference sequence). The CDR3 has 19 amino acids. V lost 3 bases and J lost 0, with 18 bases in between. CDR3 residues: CASSFRDTEESSYNSPLHF. Written as DNA, the CDR3 is TGTGCCAGCAGTTTCCGGGACACAGAGGAAAGCTCCTATAATTCACCCCTCCACTTT.

The chain employs TRBV4-1 and TRBJ1-2; no reliable D call. Germline lookup yields CDR1 MGHRA and CDR2 YSYEKL. This CDR3 is built from 15 residues. V was trimmed by 0 bases and J by 0 bases, leaving 8 bases between them. This CDR3 reads CASSQDLETNYGYTF. CDR3 bases: TGCGCCAGCAGCCAAGATTTAGAGACTAACTATGGCTACACCTTC.

The chain has TRBV5-4 and TRBJ2-5, with D tentatively TRBD1 or TRBD2 (6 bases each). The J call may be mistaken, given a closer DNA end match to TRBJ2-7. Germline-derived CDR1 and CDR2 are SGHNT and YYREEE (reference sequence). The CDR3 sequence is 17 residues long. The CDR3 region has the DNA TGTGCCAGCAGCCCGGGGGCGGGTAGAAGGGACCTTTACGAGCAGTACTTC. As protein: CASSPGAGRRDLYEQYF.

In the case of this clone: The same CDR3 arises from other DNA sequences in this sample as well. The rearrangement joins TRBV18 to TRBJ2-3, with D unclear. CDR1 is KGHSH, CDR2 LQKENI, per germline. This CDR3 is 13 amino acids long. V was shortened by 3 bases and J by 3 bases, with 7 bases between the two germline ends. The CDR3 DNA reads TGTGCCAGCTCACCTGAAGGAACAGATACGCAGTATTTT. It encodes CASSPEGTDTQYF.

The chain couples TRBV5-1 to TRBJ1-2; 8 nucleotides line up with TRBD1. Germline V gives CDR1 SGHRS, CDR2 YFSETQ. Losses at the gene ends were 4 bases for V and 4 bases for J; bases not matched to a gene: 3. CDR3 length: 13 residues. The CDR3 loop reads CASSPDRAYGYTF. In DNA, the CDR3 is TGCGCCAGCAGCCCGGACAGGGCCTATGGCTACACCTTC.

This sequence joins TRBV6-5 and TRBJ2-4; D gene uncertain. The germline V gene encodes CDR1 MNHEY and CDR2 SVGAGI. Trimming took off 6 bases at V and 6 bases at J, with 18 bases between the two ends. The CDR3 sequence is 15 residues long. The CDR3 region has the DNA TGTGCCAGCAGCTACCGACCGCAGGCAGGAAACATTCAGTACTTC. Translation: CASSYRPQAGNIQYF.

The rearrangement uses TRBV21-1 and TRBJ2-1; the DNA was not used to check the table's D call, TRBD2. TRBV21-1 is given as a pseudogene. The CDR3 has 16 residues. CDR3 sequence: CASSKGRRVPYNEQFF. As DNA, the CDR3 is TGTGCCAGCAGCAAAGGGAGGAGGGTCCCCTACAATGAGCAGTTCTTC.

This chain connects TRBV6-1 to TRBJ2-1, with D possibly TRBD2 on 5 matching bases. Trimming removed 7 bases from V and 8 bases from J, with 12 bases in between. CDR3 length equals 12 residues. The germline V gene has CDR1 MNHNS and CDR2 SASEGT. CDR3 protein: CASTGSGYEQFF. The DNA of the CDR3 is TGTGCCAGCACGGGCTCGGGGTATGAGCAGTTCTTC.

CDR3 nucleotide sequence: TGTGCCAGTAAGGTCGGGGGGGATGGCTACACCTTC. Translating it yields CASKVGGDGYTF. The J gene is TRBJ1-2, the V gene TRBV19, with a weak D call TRBD1 (5 bases). Germline loops: CDR1 LNHDA, CDR2 SQIVND (reference sequence). The CDR3 extends over 12 amino acids. Deletions cut 7 bases from V and 6 bases from J, with 12 bases between.

This rearrangement joins TRBV6-1 to TRBJ2-5; tentative D call: TRBD2 (6 bases). Per the germline V gene, CDR1 is MNHNS and CDR2 is SASEGT. V was pared by 2 bases and J by 5 bases, with 15 bases between. The length of the CDR3 is 15 residues. CDR3 DNA sequence: TGTGCCAGCAGTGAAAAGGTGGGAGGAGGTGAGACCCAGTACTTC. It specifies CASSEKVGGGETQYF.

The CDR3 here is CASSVSPGQKDQPQHF. The CDR3 coding sequence is TGTGCCAGCTCCGTCAGTCCGGGACAAAAAGATCAGCCCCAGCATTTT. V and J are TRBV18 and TRBJ1-5; TRBD1 is a possible D gene (6 bases). Trimming took 6 bases from V and 5 from J, leaving 20 bases between them. CDR3 length equals 16 residues. Germline V gene sequence: CDR1 KGHSH, CDR2 LQKENI.

This clone showed up just a few times. This chain uses TRBV11-2 with TRBJ2-7; D possibly uses TRBD1 or TRBD2 (7 bases each). The germline gives CDR1 SGHAT, CDR2 FQNNGV. The CDR3 sequence is 17 residues long. V dropped 5 bases and J dropped 1 base, with 21 bases sitting between them. The CDR3 reads CASSQGVRGRLSYEQYF. CDR3 sequence (DNA): TGTGCCAGCAGCCAGGGGGTGCGGGGGCGCCTGTCCTACGAGCAGTACTTC. Combining the CDR3 with reference TRBV11-2 and TRBJ2-7 gives the whole variable domain EAGVAQSPRYKIIEKRQSVAFWCNPISGHATLYWYQQILGQGPKLLIQFQNNGVVDDSQLPKDRFSAERLKGVDSTLKIQPAKLEDSAVYLCASSQGVRGRLSYEQYFGPGTRLTVT.

The chain combines TRBV4-1 with TRBJ1-2; no reliable D call. V was shortened by 2 bases and J by 2 bases, with 15 bases between the two germline ends. The length of the CDR3 is 16 residues. Germline V lookup: CDR1 MGHRA, CDR2 YSYEKL. In nucleotides, the CDR3 is TGCGCCAGCAGCCAAACGGCACTAGACATGAACTATGGCTACACCTTC. Translation gives CASSQTALDMNYGYTF.

V is TRBV2 and J is TRBJ1-2; 8 bases align to TRBD1. Per the germline V gene, CDR1 is SNHLY and CDR2 is FYNNEI. This CDR3 is built from 12 residues. With 11 bases clipped from V and 3 bases from J, the junction kept 5 bases outside the gene matches. The CDR3 loop is CAGRQGYYGYTF. The CDR3 DNA reads TGTGCCGGAAGACAGGGGTACTATGGCTACACCTTC.

This clone was counted a single time. J is TRBJ1-1 and V is TRBV6-6; D unresolved. Germline lookup yields CDR1 MNHNY and CDR2 SVGAGI (reference sequence). The V gene lost 8 bases and the J gene lost 4 bases, with 11 bases spanning the gap. The CDR3 consists of 12 residues. CDR3 in DNA: TGTGCCAGCGTAGGTTTGGGCACTGAAGCTTTCTTT. Protein sequence: CASVGLGTEAFF.

This clone has a single count. V and J are TRBV27 and TRBJ2-7; D not certain. CDR1 is MNHEY, CDR2 SMNVEV, per germline (reference sequence). The CDR3 has 13 amino acids. V was pared by 5 bases and J by 3 bases, with 11 bases between. This chain's CDR3 is CASSPKTYYEQYF. For the CDR3, the DNA is TGTGCCAGCAGTCCGAAAACCTACTACGAGCAGTACTTC.

The chain carries TRBV11-2 and TRBJ2-2, with a tentative D call TRBD1 (7 bases). The CDR3 length is 16 residues. V lost 5 bases to trimming and J lost 4 bases, with 17 bases between them. Per the germline V gene, CDR1 is SGHAT and CDR2 is FQNNGV. Here the CDR3 reads CASSPHRGGGTGELFF. CDR3 sequence (DNA): TGTGCCAGCAGCCCTCACAGGGGAGGAGGCACCGGGGAGCTGTTTTTT.

The CDR3 DNA reads TGTGCCAGCAGTCAGACGGGGTACGAGCAGTACTTC. Translated, it gives CASSQTGYEQYF. V and J are TRBV13 and TRBJ2-7, with a weak D call TRBD2 (5 bases). Per germline, CDR1 PRHDT and CDR2 FYEKMQ (reference sequence). The CDR3 length is 12 residues. V shed 6 bases and J shed 4 bases, with 10 bases lying between them. Complete variable domain (other parts from reference TRBV13 and TRBJ2-7): AAGVIQSPRHLIKEKRETATLKCYPIPRHDTVYWYQQGPGQDPQFLISFYEKMQSDKGSIPDRFSAQQFSDYHSELNMSSLELGDSALYFCASSQTGYEQYFGPGTRLTVT.

The chain recombines TRBV5-4 with TRBJ2-5, with D perhaps TRBD2 (6 bases). The CDR3 has 15 amino acids. The germline gives CDR1 SGHNT, CDR2 YYREEE (reference sequence). Trimming cost V 3 bases and J 4 bases, with 16 bases left between them. CDR3 bases: TGTGCCAGCAGCTGGGCCGGTGGGGGGACAGAGACCCAGTACTTC. Protein sequence: CASSWAGGGTETQYF.

This clone was seen once. The chain couples TRBV7-9 to TRBJ2-3, with D possibly TRBD2 on 5 matching bases. This CDR3 spans 15 amino acids. Germline CDR1 SEHNR, CDR2 FQNEAQ (reference sequence). Trimming shortened V by 5 bases and J by 4 bases, and 16 bases separated the two germline ends. CDR3 region: CASSPKIYGADTQYF. The CDR3 DNA reads TGTGCCAGCAGCCCCAAGATCTACGGGGCAGATACGCAGTATTTT.

The rearrangement links TRBV5-5 to TRBJ2-7; D unclear. The CDR3 is 13 amino acids. V was shortened by 2 bases and J by 6 bases, with 12 bases between the two germline ends. Germline-derived CDR1 and CDR2 are SGHKS and YYEKEE (reference sequence). CDR3 DNA sequence: TGTGCCAGCAGCTTTCCCGGGTTAGTCGAGCAGTACTTC. Its translation is CASSFPGLVEQYF.

This clone appeared a few times. CDR3 sequence (DNA): TGTGCCAGCAGCGCAGGGCCAAGCTCCTACGAGCAGTACTTC. It specifies CASSAGPSSYEQYF. The chain uses TRBV5-4 and TRBJ2-7; a possible D gene is TRBD1 (5 bases). Trimming took off 4 bases at V and 0 bases at J, with 11 bases between the two ends. Germline V gene lookup returns CDR1 SGHNT and CDR2 YYREEE (reference sequence). The length of the CDR3 is 14 residues.

J is TRBJ2-2 and V is TRBV4-1; D possibly uses TRBD1 or TRBD2 (5 bases each). The CDR3 covers 17 residues. Germline CDR1 is MGHRA and CDR2 is YSYEKL. V was trimmed by 0 bases and J by 0 bases, leaving 11 bases between them. CDR3 DNA sequence: TGCGCCAGCAGCCAAGATAGGGACGGAACGAACACCGGGGAGCTGTTTTTT. Its protein is CASSQDRDGTNTGELFF.

The gene calls are TRBV28 and TRBJ2-7; 7 bases align to TRBD1. This CDR3 comprises 16 residues. V dropped 4 bases and J dropped 0; count of bases not matched to a gene: 9. CDR1 is MDHEN and CDR2 is SYDVKM in the germline V gene. The DNA of the CDR3 is TGTGCCAGCAGTTGGCTAATACAGGGGAACTCCTACGAGCAGTACTTC. It yields the protein CASSWLIQGNSYEQYF.

The V call is TRBV7-2, the J call TRBJ1-2; a weak D match, TRBD1 (5 bases). The CDR3 loop spans 15 amino acids. Deletions cut 3 bases from V and 4 bases from J, with 15 bases between. Germline V gene sequence: CDR1 SGHTA, CDR2 FQGNSA. The CDR3 loop reads CASSLASGRGYGYTF. The CDR3, as DNA: TGTGCCAGCAGCTTGGCTTCGGGGCGGGGCTATGGCTACACCTTC.

This clone was observed a few times. The chain has TRBV2 and TRBJ2-7; TRBD1 matches at 7 bases. With 7 bases clipped from V and 1 base from J, the junction kept 7 bases outside the gene matches. The V gene's germline CDR1 is SNHLY and CDR2 FYNNEI. This CDR3 contains 14 residues. The CDR3, as DNA: TGTGCCAGCACCTCCGGGACAGAATCCTACGAGCAGTACTTC. Residues: CASTSGTESYEQYF.

This chain links TRBV29-1 with TRBJ2-7; either TRBD1 or TRBD2 may supply D (7 bases each). The CDR3 is 14 amino acids. V was cut by 0 bases and J by 6 bases, with 15 bases left in between. Germline V CDR1 and CDR2: SQVTM, ANQGSEA. The CDR3 here is CSVEEGEGAIEQYF. In DNA, the CDR3 is TGCAGCGTTGAAGAGGGGGAGGGGGCTATCGAGCAGTACTTC.

This clone was counted between two and nine times. This rearrangement joins TRBV11-2 to TRBJ1-1, with D uncertain. The germline CDR1 and CDR2 sequences are SGHAT and FQNNGV. The V end was cut by 1 base, the J end by 3 bases, with 3 bases between. This CDR3 is built from 12 residues. Here the CDR3 DNA reads TGTGCCAGCAGCTTAGTTCACACTGAAGCTTTCTTT. This sequence encodes CASSLVHTEAFF.